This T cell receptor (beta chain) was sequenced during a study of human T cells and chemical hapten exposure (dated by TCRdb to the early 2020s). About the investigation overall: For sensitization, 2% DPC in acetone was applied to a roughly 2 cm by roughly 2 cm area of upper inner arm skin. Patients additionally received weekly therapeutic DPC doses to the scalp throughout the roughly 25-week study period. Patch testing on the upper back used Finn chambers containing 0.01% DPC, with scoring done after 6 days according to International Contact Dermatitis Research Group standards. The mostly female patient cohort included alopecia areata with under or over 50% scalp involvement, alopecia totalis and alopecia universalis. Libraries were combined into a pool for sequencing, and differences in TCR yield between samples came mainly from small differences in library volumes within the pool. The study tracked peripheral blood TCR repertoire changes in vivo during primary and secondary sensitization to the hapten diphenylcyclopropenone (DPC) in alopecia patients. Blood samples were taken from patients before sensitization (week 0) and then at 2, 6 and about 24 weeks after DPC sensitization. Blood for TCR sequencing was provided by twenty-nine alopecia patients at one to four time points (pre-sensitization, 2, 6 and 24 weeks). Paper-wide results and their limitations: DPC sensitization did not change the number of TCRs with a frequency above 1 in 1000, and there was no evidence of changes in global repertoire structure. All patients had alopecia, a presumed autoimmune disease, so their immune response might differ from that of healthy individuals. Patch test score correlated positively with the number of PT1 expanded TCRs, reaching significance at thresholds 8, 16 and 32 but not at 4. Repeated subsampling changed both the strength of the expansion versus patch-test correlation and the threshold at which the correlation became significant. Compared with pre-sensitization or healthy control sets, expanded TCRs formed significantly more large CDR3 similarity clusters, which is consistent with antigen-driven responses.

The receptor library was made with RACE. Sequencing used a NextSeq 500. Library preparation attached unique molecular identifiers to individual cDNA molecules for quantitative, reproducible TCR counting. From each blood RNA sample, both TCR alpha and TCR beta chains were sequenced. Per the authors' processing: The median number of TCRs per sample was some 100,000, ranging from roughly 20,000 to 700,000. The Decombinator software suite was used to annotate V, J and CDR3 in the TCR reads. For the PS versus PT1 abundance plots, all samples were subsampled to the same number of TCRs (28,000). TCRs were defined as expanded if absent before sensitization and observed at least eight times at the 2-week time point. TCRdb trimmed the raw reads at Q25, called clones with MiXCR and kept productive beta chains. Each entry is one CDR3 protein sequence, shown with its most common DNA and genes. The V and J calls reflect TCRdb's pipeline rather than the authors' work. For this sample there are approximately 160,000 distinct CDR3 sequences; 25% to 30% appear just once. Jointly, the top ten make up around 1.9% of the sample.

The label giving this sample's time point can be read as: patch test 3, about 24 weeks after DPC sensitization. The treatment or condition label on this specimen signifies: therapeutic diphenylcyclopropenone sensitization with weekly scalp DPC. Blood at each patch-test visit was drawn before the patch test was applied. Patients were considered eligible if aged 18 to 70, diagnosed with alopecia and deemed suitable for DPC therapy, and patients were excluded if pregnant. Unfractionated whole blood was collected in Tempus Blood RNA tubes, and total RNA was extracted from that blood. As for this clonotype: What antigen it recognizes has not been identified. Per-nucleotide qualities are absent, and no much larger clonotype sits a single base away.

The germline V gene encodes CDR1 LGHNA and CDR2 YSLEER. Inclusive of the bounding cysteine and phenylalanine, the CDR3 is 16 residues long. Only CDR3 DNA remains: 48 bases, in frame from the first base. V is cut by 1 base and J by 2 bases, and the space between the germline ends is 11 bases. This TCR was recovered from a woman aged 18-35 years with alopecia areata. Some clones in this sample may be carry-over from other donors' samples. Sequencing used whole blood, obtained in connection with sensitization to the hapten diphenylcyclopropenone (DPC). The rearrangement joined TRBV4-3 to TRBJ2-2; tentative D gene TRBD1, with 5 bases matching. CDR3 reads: CASSQARDRNTGELFF. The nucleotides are TGCGCCAGCAGCCAAGCTAGAGACAGAAACACCGGGGAGCTGTTTTTT.